The 19 T cell receptor beta chains below were found in one sample sequenced in a study of PD-1 blockade in classical Hodgkin lymphoma. Every one of the patients relapsed after autologous stem cell transplantation (brentuximab vedotin exposure was variable). Sequencing used immunoSEQ multiplex PCR; TCRdb keeps in-frame clones, though not all of them. The sample holds 55,000 to 80,000 clones, around 88% seen once. The source material was peripheral blood mononuclear cells (PBMCs), sampled at baseline. The receptors derive from a human donor with classical Hodgkin lymphoma.

This clone occurred once. This chain connects TRBV6-1 to TRBJ1-5, with D uncertain. V was cut by 1 base and J by 1 base, with 8 bases left in between. CDR3 length: 15 residues. Germline V lookup: CDR1 MNHNS, CDR2 SASEGT. For the CDR3, the DNA is TGTGCCAGCAGTGAAGAGGTTTGGAGCAATCAGCCCCAGCATTTT. This translates into CASSEEVWSNQPQHF.

V and J are TRBV6-5 and TRBJ1-1, with 8 positions matching TRBD1. The CDR3 extends over 14 amino acids. Germline V gene data show CDR1 as MNHEY and CDR2 as SVGAGI. J gave up 0 bases and V 6 bases, and 3 bases lay outside the gene matches. CDR3 bases: TGTGCCAGCAGCCAGACAGGGGTGAACACTGAAGCTTTCTTT. This encodes CASSQTGVNTEAFF.

This chain uses TRBV7-9 with TRBJ1-1; D gene ambiguous. The CDR3 sequence is 14 residues long. Per germline, CDR1 SEHNR and CDR2 FQNEAQ (reference sequence). V lost 5 bases to trimming and J lost 2 bases, with 12 bases between them. The CDR3 DNA reads as TGTGCCAGCAGCGCCCAAGGAACCAACACTGAAGCTTTCTTT. Protein: CASSAQGTNTEAFF.

The chain couples TRBV25-1 to TRBJ1-2; the match to TRBD1 covers 8 bases. Trimming cost V 5 bases and J 7 bases; bases outside gene matches: 9. The CDR3 contains 14 residues. CDR1 and CDR2 from the germline V gene are MGHDK and SYGVNS. This chain's CDR3 is CASSLKPGGSGYTF. DNA of the CDR3: TGTGCCAGCAGTCTTAAGCCAGGGGGCTCTGGCTACACCTTC.

The chain combines TRBV19 with TRBJ1-2; D may be TRBD1 (5 bases). The CDR3 has 15 amino acids. V was clipped by 4 bases and J by 0 bases, with 12 bases between them. Germline V gene lookup returns CDR1 LNHDA and CDR2 SQIVND (reference sequence). CDR3 nucleotide sequence: TGTGCCAGTAGTAGTGACAGAGGAGCTAACTATGGCTACACCTTC. Amino acid sequence: CASSSDRGANYGYTF.

V is TRBV11-3 and J is TRBJ2-1; D may be TRBD2 (5 bases). V lost 2 bases, J lost 9 bases, and 11 bases lay in between. The CDR3 contains 13 residues. The germline gives CDR1 SGHNT, CDR2 YENEEA. CDR3 bases: TGTGCCAGCAGCTTAACTAGTCTCGGTGAGCAGTTCTTC. This codes for CASSLTSLGEQFF.

The gene calls are TRBV6-1 and TRBJ2-6; weak D call: TRBD1 (6 bases). CDR3 length equals 17 residues. CDR1 and CDR2 (germline): MNHNS, SASEGT. Trimming stripped 4 bases from V and 0 bases from J, with 13 bases between. This CDR3 is CASSGLQGSSGANVLTF. The CDR3 DNA reads as TGTGCCAGCAGTGGCCTACAGGGAAGCTCTGGGGCCAACGTCCTGACTTTC.

The chain couples TRBV7-2 to TRBJ2-1; 11 positions agree with TRBD2. Per the germline V gene, CDR1 is SGHTA and CDR2 is FQGNSA. Trimming at V came to 5 bases and at J to 3 bases, leaving 6 bases not matched to a gene. CDR3 length: 16 residues. Here the CDR3 reads CASSQRLAGFYNEQFF. CDR3 in DNA: TGTGCCAGCAGCCAAAGACTAGCGGGGTTCTACAATGAGCAGTTCTTC.

This chain connects TRBV30 to TRBJ2-7; weak D call: TRBD1 (6 bases). The CDR3 consists of 14 residues. Trimming pared 5 bases from V and 3 bases from J, leaving 17 bases between. CDR1 is GTSNPN and CDR2 is SVGIG in the germline V gene (reference sequence). For the CDR3, the DNA is TGTGCCTGGGCCCGGGACAACGGATACTACGAGCAGTACTTC. This codes for CAWARDNGYYEQYF. The entire variable domain, with the rest obtained from reference TRBV30 and TRBJ2-7, is as follows: SQTIHQWPATLVQPVGSPLSLECTVEGTSNPNLYWYRQAAGRGLQLLFYSVGIGQISSEVPQNLSASRPQDRQFILSSKKLLLSDSGFYLCAWARDNGYYEQYFGPGTRLTVT.

V is TRBV11-2 and J is TRBJ1-3, with D maybe TRBD1 (5 bases). Germline V gene data show CDR1 as SGHAT and CDR2 as FQNNGV. This CDR3 has 16 amino acids. V shed 5 bases and J shed 0 bases, with 14 bases lying between them. The CDR3 reads CASSPGTAASGNTIYF. The CDR3 region has the DNA TGTGCCAGCAGCCCAGGGACCGCGGCCTCTGGAAACACCATATATTTT.

The gene calls are TRBV5-6 and TRBJ1-1; D is unclear. CDR3 length: 13 residues. The V gene's germline CDR1 is SGHDT and CDR2 YYEEEE. V shed 2 bases and J shed 1 base, with 6 bases lying between them. CDR3 DNA: TGTGCCAGCAGCTTTACCGCGAACACTGAAGCTTTCTTT. Amino acid sequence: CASSFTANTEAFF.

The V and J genes are TRBV19 and TRBJ2-7; TRBD1 matches 8 bases. In germline, CDR1 is LNHDA, CDR2 SQIVND (reference sequence). The CDR3 contains 13 residues. The V gene end was trimmed by 5 bases and the J gene end by 5 bases; junction bases not matched to a gene: 5. CDR3 in DNA: TGTGCCAGTAGTTCGGACAGGGTCAACGAGCAGTACTTC. It translates to CASSSDRVNEQYF. The variable domain in full, completed from reference TRBV19 and TRBJ2-7, reads DGGITQSPKYLFRKEGQNVTLSCEQNLNHDAMYWYRQDPGQGLRLIYYSQIVNDFQKGDIAEGYSVSREKKESFPLTVTSAQKNPTAFYLCASSSDRVNEQYFGPGTRLTVT.

The DNA for the CDR3 is TGCGCCAGCAGCTTGGCACTAGCGGGGGGCCCCCAAGAGACCCAGTACTTC. Encoded protein: CASSLALAGGPQETQYF. V and J are TRBV5-1 and TRBJ2-5; 12 nucleotides line up with TRBD2. CDR1 and CDR2 (germline): SGHRS, YFSETQ. The CDR3 covers 17 residues. V shed 0 bases and J 1 base; nucleotides not matched to a gene: 4.

The chain recombines TRBV18 with TRBJ2-7, with D uncertain. CDR3 length: 11 amino acids. Trimming stripped 2 bases from V and 5 bases from J, with 4 bases between. Germline-derived CDR1 and CDR2 are KGHSH and LQKENI. CDR3 residues: CASSPGHEQYF. The CDR3 DNA sequence: TGTGCCAGCTCACCAGGGCACGAGCAGTACTTC.

This clone is a singleton in its sample. The V gene is TRBV6-1, the J gene TRBJ2-1; no clear D. The germline gives CDR1 MNHNS, CDR2 SASEGT. The CDR3 runs 11 residues. Trimming shortened V by 3 bases and J by 6 bases, and 3 bases separated the two germline ends. CDR3 DNA sequence: TGTGCCAGCAGTGAGGGCAATGAGCAGTTCTTC. It encodes CASSEGNEQFF.

The V gene is TRBV19, the J gene TRBJ1-2; TRBD1 matches 10 bases. This CDR3 contains 15 residues. Germline CDR1 LNHDA, CDR2 SQIVND (reference sequence). Unmatched junction bases numbered 4, after V lost 0 bases and J lost 6 bases. The DNA of the CDR3 is TGTGCCAGTAGTATAGATCCGGGACAGGGGAATGGCTACACCTTC. This codes for CASSIDPGQGNGYTF.

This chain joins TRBV9 and TRBJ2-5, with a weak D call TRBD2 (6 bases). Germline V gene data show CDR1 as SGDLS and CDR2 as YYNGEE. With 6 bases removed from V and 4 bases from J, the gap between germline ends came to 28 bases. CDR3 length: 18 amino acids. The CDR3: CASTKQVYSGVFPETQYF. In DNA, the CDR3 is TGTGCCAGCACCAAACAGGTCTATTCGGGGGTATTCCCAGAGACCCAGTACTTC.

The rearrangement uses TRBV7-9 and TRBJ1-1, with D hard to call. Looked up from germline, CDR1 is SEHNR and CDR2 is FQNEAQ (reference sequence). The CDR3 is made up of 13 amino acids. V was cut by 1 base and J by 4 bases, with 7 bases left in between. For the CDR3, the DNA is TGTGCCAGCAGCTTAGAGGAGGGCACTGAAGCTTTCTTT. This codes for CASSLEEGTEAFF.

J is TRBJ1-5 and V is TRBV9, with D uncertain. The CDR3 totals 15 residues. The V and J ends lost 0 bases and 0 bases respectively, with 7 bases between them. Germline CDR1 reads SGDLS; CDR2 reads YYNGEE. CDR3 DNA sequence: TGTGCCAGCAGCGTAGACAGCAGTAGCAATCAGCCCCAGCATTTT. Protein: CASSVDSSSNQPQHF.